This T cell receptor (beta chain) was identified during a study of beta chain features in type 1 diabetes (dated by TCRdb to 2016 to 2019). With regard to the full study: No differences in mean age, gender distribution, total cell number or subset yield were found between patients and healthy donors. The study compared TCRB repertoires of sorted circulating CD4+ T cell subsets between recently diagnosed type 1 diabetes patients and matched healthy donors. Naive and central memory subsets were obtained from all 30 or so donors, but regulatory and stem cell-like memory subsets were isolated from only 8 patients and roughly 8 healthy donors. A total of roughly 99,000,000 sorted cells were examined across all samples, and the number of cells per subset was strongly correlated with RNA yield. The paper's findings and limits, for the study overall: Type 1 diabetes patients showed a moderate but significant shortening of TCRB CDR3 length in all four CD4+ subsets. Only small numbers of individuals were included in the HLA sub-analyses, which left unresolved whether HLA type had any influence on TCRB rearrangement. Because cDNA rather than genomic DNA was sequenced, highly expressing activated cells could have been over-represented, although no difference in activation and CD3 levels was found between groups. PCR may preferentially amplify shorter templates, but because patient and control samples were amplified and corrected together, any resulting skew would affect both groups equally. Fewer insertions and more nucleotide deletions at VDJ recombination sites were observed in patients with type 1 diabetes, implying thymic rearrangement abnormalities. Naive, central memory and regulatory TCRB repertoires appeared to be more alike among patients than among healthy donors.

This clone was counted a few times. The antigen it binds to is not known. Base-call qualities are not available, and no considerably larger clone is one nucleotide away. The entire amount of isolated RNA was reverse transcribed using the High Capacity cDNA Reverse Transcription Kit, so the sequenced TCRB transcripts were expressed ones. Deep immunoSEQ sequencing was applied to naive, central memory and regulatory T cell samples, giving an average of about 3.57 million total reads per sample. Sorted cells were lysed in RLT buffer, and RNA was extracted using DNase-treated RNeasy Micro or Mini kits according to cell number. To prevent cross-contamination, each cell subset was processed individually, whereas patient and healthy donor samples were processed jointly. The immunoSEQ multiplex PCR was used to amplify TCRB sequences from cDNA, yielding 87-bp fragments that span the CDR3 region. The amplicons were sequenced using the Illumina HiSeq platform. In the authors' own workflow: Synthetic template baselines were used to correct PCR bias computationally, reads within Hamming distance 2 were collapsed, and singletons that could not be merged were discarded. By aligning reads against IMGT, V, D and J genes, CDR3 length, and insertions or deletions at six rearrangement sites were assigned. Clonotype counts were normalized to sorted cell number within each subset before computing true diversity and Gini coefficients with the tcR R package. The overlap coefficient, calculated on TCRB nucleotide sequences, was used to quantify repertoire sharing. Out-of-frame TCRB sequences from naive cells were analyzed as a proxy for the pre-selection repertoire. TCRdb retrieved this table from immuneACCESS and kept in-frame rearrangements only. Not all clones are present; in checked studies, unresolved V genes account for under half, and no reason is known for the remainder. D and trimming come from the DNA, and the V and J calls and clone size come from that table. The sample includes 350,000 to 450,000 clones, with approximately 13% observed a single time. The ten top clones hold roughly 0.04% of the sample.

Each donor gave one peripheral blood draw, averaging approximately 0.12 L, which was collected into heparinised tubes. A BD FACSAria II and a panel including CD45RO, CCR7, CD25, CD127, CD95 and CD27 were used to sort naive, central memory, regulatory and stem cell-like memory CD4+ T cells. A purity above 98% was achieved for all sorted populations. PBMCs were isolated immediately by Lymphoprep density gradient centrifugation and stained directly without culture. So that batch effects would be minimized, each experiment stained and sorted samples in pairs, pairing one healthy donor with one patient. Inclusive of the bounding cysteine and phenylalanine, the CDR3 is 16 residues long. CDR3 DNA only is kept here, 48 bases in frame from base 1. CDR1 LGHNA and CDR2 YSLEER are derived from the germline V gene. After removal of 2 bases from V and 5 bases from J, the junction retains 7 bases not matched to a gene.

This sequence was found in a man aged 25 to 40 in good health. Sequenced sample: naive CD4+ T cells from blood. The cell subset or site label here, explained by the study, means: true naive CD4+ T cells. Recombination joined TRBV4-3 with TRBJ2-2; the central 8 bases match TRBD1. The CDR3 region has the sequence CASSQNRQGWTGELFF. The nucleotides read TGCGCCAGCAGCCAAAACAGACAGGGGTGGACCGGGGAGCTGTTTTTT.